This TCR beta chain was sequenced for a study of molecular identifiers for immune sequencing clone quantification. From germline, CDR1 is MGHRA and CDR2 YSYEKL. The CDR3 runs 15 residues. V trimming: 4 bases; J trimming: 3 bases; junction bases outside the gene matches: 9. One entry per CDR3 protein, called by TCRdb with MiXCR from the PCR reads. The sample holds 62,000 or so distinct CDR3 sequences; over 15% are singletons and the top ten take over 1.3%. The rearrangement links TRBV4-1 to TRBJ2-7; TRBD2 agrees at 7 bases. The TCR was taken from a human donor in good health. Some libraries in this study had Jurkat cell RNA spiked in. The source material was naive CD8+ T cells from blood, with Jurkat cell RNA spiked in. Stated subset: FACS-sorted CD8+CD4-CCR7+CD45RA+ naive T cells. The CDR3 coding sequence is TGCGCCAGCAGCCCTGGGACTACCGCGTTCTACGAGCAGTACTTC. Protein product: CASSPGTTAFYEQYF.